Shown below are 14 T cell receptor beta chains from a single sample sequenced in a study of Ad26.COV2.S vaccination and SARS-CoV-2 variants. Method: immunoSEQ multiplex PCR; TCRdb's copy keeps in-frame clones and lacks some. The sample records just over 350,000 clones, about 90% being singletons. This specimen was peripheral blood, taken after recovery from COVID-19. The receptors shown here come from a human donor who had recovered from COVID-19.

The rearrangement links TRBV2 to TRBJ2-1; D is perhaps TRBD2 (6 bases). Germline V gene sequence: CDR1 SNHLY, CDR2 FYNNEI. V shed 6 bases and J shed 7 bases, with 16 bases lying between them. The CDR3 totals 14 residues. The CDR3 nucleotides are TGTGCCAGCAGGGAGGGGCTAGCCTTTAATGAGCAGTTCTTC. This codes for CASREGLAFNEQFF.

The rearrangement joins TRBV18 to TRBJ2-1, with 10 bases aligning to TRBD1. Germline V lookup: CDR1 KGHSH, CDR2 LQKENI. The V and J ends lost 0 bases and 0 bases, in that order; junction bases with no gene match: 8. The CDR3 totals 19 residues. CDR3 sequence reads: CASSPPRTGGGSSYNEQFF. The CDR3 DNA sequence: TGTGCCAGCTCACCACCGCGGACAGGGGGAGGGAGCTCCTACAATGAGCAGTTCTTC. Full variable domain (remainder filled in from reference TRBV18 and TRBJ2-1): NAGVMQNPRHLVRRRGQEARLRCSPMKGHSHVYWYRQLPEEGLKFMVYLQKENIIDESGMPKERFSAEFPKEGPSILRIQQVVRGDSAAYFCASSPPRTGGGSSYNEQFFGPGTRLTVL.

The CDR3 coding sequence is TGTGCCAGCAGCGGGACAGCTGGAAACACCATATATTTT. It codes for CASSGTAGNTIYF. The J gene is TRBJ1-3, the V gene TRBV14, with 7 bases that match TRBD1. V shed 5 bases, J shed 2 bases, and the junction held 0 bases outside the gene matches. The germline V gene encodes CDR1 SGHDN and CDR2 FVKESK. This CDR3 has 13 residues.

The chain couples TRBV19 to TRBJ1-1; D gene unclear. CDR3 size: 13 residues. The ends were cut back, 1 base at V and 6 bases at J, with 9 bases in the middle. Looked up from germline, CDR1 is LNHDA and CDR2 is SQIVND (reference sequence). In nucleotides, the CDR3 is TGTGCCAGTAGTATAGCCATTAATGCTGAAGCTTTCTTT. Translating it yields CASSIAINAEAFF. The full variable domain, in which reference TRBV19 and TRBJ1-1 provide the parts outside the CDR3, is DGGITQSPKYLFRKEGQNVTLSCEQNLNHDAMYWYRQDPGQGLRLIYYSQIVNDFQKGDIAEGYSVSREKKESFPLTVTSAQKNPTAFYLCASSIAINAEAFFGQGTRLTVV.

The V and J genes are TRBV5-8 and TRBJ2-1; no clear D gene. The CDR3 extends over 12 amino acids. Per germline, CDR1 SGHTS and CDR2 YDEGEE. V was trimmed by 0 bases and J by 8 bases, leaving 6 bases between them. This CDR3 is CASSLAWDEQFF. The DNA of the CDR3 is TGTGCCAGCAGCTTGGCTTGGGATGAGCAGTTCTTC.

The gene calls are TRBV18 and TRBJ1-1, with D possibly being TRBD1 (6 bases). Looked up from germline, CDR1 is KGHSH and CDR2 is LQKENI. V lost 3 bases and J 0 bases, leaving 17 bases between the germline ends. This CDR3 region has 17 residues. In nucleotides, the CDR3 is TGTGCCAGCTCACCTGTAGGTCCGGGGACAATGAACACTGAAGCTTTCTTT. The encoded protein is CASSPVGPGTMNTEAFF. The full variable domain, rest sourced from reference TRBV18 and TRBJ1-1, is NAGVMQNPRHLVRRRGQEARLRCSPMKGHSHVYWYRQLPEEGLKFMVYLQKENIIDESGMPKERFSAEFPKEGPSILRIQQVVRGDSAAYFCASSPVGPGTMNTEAFFGQGTRLTVV.

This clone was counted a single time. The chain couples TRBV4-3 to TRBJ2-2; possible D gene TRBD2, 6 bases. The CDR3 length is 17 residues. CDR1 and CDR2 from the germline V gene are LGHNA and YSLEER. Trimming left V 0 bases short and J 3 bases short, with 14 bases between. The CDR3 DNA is TGCGCCAGCAGCCAAGACCTTCCCTGGGGGGACACCGGGGAGCTGTTTTTT. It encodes CASSQDLPWGDTGELFF.

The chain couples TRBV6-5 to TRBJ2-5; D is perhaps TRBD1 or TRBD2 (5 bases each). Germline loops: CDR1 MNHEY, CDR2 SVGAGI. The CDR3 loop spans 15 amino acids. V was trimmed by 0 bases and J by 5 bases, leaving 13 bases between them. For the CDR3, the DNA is TGTGCCAGCAGTTACTCTGGGACCTGGAGGGAGACCCAGTACTTC. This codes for CASSYSGTWRETQYF.

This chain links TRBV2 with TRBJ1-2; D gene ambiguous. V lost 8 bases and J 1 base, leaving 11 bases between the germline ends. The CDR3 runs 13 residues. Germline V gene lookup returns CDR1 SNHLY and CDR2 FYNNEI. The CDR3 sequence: CASLRRVNYGYTF. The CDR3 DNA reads TGTGCCAGCCTCAGGCGGGTTAACTATGGCTACACCTTC.

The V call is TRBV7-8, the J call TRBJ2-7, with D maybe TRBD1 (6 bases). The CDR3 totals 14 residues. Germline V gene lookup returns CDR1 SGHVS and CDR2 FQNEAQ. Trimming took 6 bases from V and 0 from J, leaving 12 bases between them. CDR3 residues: CASRPGHNSYEQYF. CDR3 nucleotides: TGTGCCAGCAGGCCGGGACATAACTCCTACGAGCAGTACTTC.

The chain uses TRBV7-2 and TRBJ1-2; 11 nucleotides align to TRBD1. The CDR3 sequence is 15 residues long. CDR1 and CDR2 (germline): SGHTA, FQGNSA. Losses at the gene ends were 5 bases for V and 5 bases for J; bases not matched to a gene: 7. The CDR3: CASSLSGQGVYGYTF. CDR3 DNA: TGTGCCAGCAGCCTATCGGGACAGGGGGTTTATGGCTACACCTTC.

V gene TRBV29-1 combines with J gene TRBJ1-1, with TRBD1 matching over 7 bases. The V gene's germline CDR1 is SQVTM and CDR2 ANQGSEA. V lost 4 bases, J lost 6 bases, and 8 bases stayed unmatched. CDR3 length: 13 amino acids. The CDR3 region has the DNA TGCAGCGTTGCGTCAGGGGGGAGTTCTGAAGCTTTCTTT. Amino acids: CSVASGGSSEAFF. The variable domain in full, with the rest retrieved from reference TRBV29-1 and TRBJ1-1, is SAVISQKPSRDICQRGTSLTIQCQVDSQVTMMFWYRQQPGQSLTLIATANQGSEATYESGFVIDKFPISRPNLTFSTLTVSNMSPEDSSIYLCSVASGGSSEAFFGQGTRLTVV.

The chain's CDR3 is CASSLDRGQGNTEAFF. CDR3 bases: TGTGCCAGCAGCTTAGATCGGGGACAGGGGAACACTGAAGCTTTCTTT. V usage is TRBV11-2 and J usage is TRBJ1-1; 9 bases align to TRBD1. The CDR3 is 16 residues long. V shed 0 bases and J 1 base; nucleotides not matched to a gene: 3. Germline values: CDR1 SGHAT, CDR2 FQNNGV. The variable domain in full, with the rest retrieved from reference TRBV11-2 and TRBJ1-1, is EAGVAQSPRYKIIEKRQSVAFWCNPISGHATLYWYQQILGQGPKLLIQFQNNGVVDDSQLPKDRFSAERLKGVDSTLKIQPAKLEDSAVYLCASSLDRGQGNTEAFFGQGTRLTVV.

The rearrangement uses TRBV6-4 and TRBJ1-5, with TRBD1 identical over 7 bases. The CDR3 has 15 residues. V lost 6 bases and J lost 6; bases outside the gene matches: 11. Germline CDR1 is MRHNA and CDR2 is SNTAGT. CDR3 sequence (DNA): TGTGCCAGCAGCAACACAGGGGTTAAGGGTCAGCCCCAGCATTTT. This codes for CASSNTGVKGQPQHF.